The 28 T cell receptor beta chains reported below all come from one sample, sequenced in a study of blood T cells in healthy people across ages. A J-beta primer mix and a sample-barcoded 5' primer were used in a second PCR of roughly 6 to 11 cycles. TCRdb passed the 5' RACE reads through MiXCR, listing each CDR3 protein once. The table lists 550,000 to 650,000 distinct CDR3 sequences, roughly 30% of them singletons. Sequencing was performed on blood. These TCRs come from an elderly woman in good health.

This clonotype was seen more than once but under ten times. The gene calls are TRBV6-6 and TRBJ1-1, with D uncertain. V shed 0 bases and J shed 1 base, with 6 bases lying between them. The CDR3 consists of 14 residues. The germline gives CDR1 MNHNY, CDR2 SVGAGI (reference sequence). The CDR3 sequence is CASSYSFPNTEAFF. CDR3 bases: TGTGCCAGCAGTTACTCCTTCCCGAACACTGAAGCTTTCTTT.

The CDR3 region is CASRRTGTGGHEQFF. The CDR3 DNA is TGTGCCAGCAGGCGAACCGGGACAGGCGGCCACGAGCAGTTCTTC. This chain joins TRBV2 and TRBJ2-1; 8 bases are shared with TRBD1. The CDR3 sequence is 15 residues long. Germline lookup yields CDR1 SNHLY and CDR2 FYNNEI. V was clipped by 6 bases and J by 10 bases; unmatched bases: 14. Full variable domain (outside the CDR3, taken from reference TRBV2 and TRBJ2-1): EPEVTQTPSHQVTQMGQEVILRCVPISNHLYFYWYRQILGQKVEFLVSFYNNEISEKSEIFDDQFSVERPDGSNFTLKIRSTKLEDSAMYFCASRRTGTGGHEQFFGPGTRLTVL.

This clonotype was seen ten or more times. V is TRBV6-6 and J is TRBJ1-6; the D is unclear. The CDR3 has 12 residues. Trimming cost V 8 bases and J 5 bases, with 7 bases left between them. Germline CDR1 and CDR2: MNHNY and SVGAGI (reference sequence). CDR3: CASAQNNSPLHF. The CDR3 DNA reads TGTGCCAGCGCACAGAATAATTCACCCCTCCACTTT.

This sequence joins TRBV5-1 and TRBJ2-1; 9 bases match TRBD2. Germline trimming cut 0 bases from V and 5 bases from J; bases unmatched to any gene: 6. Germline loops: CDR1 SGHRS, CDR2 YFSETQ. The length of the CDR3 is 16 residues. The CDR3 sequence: CASSLGPSGTNNEQFF. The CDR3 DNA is TGCGCCAGCAGCTTGGGCCCTAGCGGGACCAACAATGAGCAGTTCTTC.

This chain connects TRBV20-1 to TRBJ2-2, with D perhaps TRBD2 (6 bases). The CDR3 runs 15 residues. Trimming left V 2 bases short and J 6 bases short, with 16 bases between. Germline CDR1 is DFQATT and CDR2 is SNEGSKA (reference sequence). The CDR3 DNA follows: TGCAGTGCTAGACATCCGGGACTCGAGGCCGGGGAGCTGTTTTTT. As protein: CSARHPGLEAGELFF.

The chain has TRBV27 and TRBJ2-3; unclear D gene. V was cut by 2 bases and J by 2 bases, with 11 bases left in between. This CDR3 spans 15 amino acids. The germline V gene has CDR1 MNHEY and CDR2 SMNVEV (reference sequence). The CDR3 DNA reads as TGTGCCAGCAGTTTAAAGGCCGGATACACAGATACGCAGTATTTT. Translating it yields CASSLKAGYTDTQYF.

The CDR3 region has the DNA TGTGCCAGCCGTGGACCGTCGACCTCCTACAATGAGCAGTTCTTC. Protein: CASRGPSTSYNEQFF. The chain couples TRBV7-9 to TRBJ2-1; D remains ambiguous. The CDR3 length is 15 residues. Germline V gives CDR1 SEHNR, CDR2 FQNEAQ (reference sequence). The V and J ends lost 8 bases and 0 bases respectively, with 14 bases between them.

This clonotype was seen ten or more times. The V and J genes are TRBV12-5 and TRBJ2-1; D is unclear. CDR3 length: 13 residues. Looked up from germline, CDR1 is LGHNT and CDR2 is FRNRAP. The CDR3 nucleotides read TGTGCAACCATCCTGGGCTCCTACAATGAGCAGTTCTTC. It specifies CATILGSYNEQFF. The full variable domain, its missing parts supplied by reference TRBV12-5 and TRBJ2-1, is DARVTQTPRHKVTEMGQEVTMRCQPILGHNTVFWYRQTMMQGLELLAYFRNRAPLDDSGMPKDRFSAEMPDATLATLKIQPSEPRDSAVYFCATILGSYNEQFFGPGTRLTVL.

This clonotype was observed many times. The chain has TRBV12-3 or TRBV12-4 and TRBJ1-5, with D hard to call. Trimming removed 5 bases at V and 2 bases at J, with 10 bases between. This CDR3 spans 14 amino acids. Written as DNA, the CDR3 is TGTGCCAGCAGTATCGCCGGCGGCAATCAGCCCCAGCATTTT. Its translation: CASSIAGGNQPQHF.

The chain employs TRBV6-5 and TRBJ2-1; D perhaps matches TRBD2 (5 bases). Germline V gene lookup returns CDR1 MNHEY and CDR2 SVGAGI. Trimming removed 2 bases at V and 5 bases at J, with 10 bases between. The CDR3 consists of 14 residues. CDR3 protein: CASSYTMGDNEQFF. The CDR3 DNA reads TGTGCCAGCAGTTACACCATGGGAGACAATGAGCAGTTCTTC.

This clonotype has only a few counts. For the CDR3, the DNA is TGTGCCAGCAGCGCCGGGACAGGTTATGTGCAGTACTTC. Its translation: CASSAGTGYVQYF. The V and J genes are TRBV9 and TRBJ2-7; 8 bases map to TRBD1. This CDR3 comprises 13 residues. The trim removed 3 bases at V and 9 bases at J, leaving 8 bases unmatched. The germline CDR1 and CDR2 sequences are SGDLS and YYNGEE.

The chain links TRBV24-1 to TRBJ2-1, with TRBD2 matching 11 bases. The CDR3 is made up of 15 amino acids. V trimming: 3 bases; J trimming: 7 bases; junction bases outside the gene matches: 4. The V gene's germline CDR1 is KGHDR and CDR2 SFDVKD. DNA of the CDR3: TGTGCCACCAGTGATCCCGGGACTAGCGGTAATGAGCAGTTCTTC. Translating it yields CATSDPGTSGNEQFF.

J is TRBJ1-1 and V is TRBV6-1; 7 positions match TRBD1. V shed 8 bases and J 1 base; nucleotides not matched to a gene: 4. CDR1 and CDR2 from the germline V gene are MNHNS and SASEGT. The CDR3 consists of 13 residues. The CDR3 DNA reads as TGTGCCAGCGGGGGACAGACGAACACTGAAGCTTTCTTT. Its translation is CASGGQTNTEAFF.

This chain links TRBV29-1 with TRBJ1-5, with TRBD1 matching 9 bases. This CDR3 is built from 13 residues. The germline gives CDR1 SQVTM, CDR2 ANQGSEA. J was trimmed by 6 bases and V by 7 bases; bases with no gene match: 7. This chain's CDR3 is CSAGQGLGQPQHF. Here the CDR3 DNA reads TGCAGCGCTGGACAGGGGCTAGGTCAGCCCCAGCATTTT. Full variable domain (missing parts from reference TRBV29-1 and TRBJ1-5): SAVISQKPSRDICQRGTSLTIQCQVDSQVTMMFWYRQQPGQSLTLIATANQGSEATYESGFVIDKFPISRPNLTFSTLTVSNMSPEDSSIYLCSAGQGLGQPQHFGDGTRLSIL.

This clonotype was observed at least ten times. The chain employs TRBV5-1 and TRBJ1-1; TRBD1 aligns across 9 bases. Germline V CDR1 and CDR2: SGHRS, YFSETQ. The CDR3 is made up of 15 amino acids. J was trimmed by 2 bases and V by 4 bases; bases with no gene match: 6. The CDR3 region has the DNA TGCGCCAGCAGCCGCTCGGGACAGGGTAACACTGAAGCTTTCTTT. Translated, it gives CASSRSGQGNTEAFF.

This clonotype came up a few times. Here the CDR3 DNA reads TGCAGTGCTAGAGATATCCGGGCCCAGGGGGTGAAATATAGCAATCAGCCCCAGCATTTT. Protein product: CSARDIRAQGVKYSNQPQHF. This chain connects TRBV20-1 to TRBJ1-5, with 7 bases lining up with TRBD1. The junction had 17 bases not matched to a gene; V was cut back by 0 bases and J by 0 bases. Germline CDR1 reads DFQATT; CDR2 reads SNEGSKA (reference sequence). The CDR3 covers 20 residues.

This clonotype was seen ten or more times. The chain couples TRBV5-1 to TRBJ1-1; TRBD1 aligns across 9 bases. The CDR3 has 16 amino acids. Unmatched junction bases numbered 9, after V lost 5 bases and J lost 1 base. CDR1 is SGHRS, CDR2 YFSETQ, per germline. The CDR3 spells CASSSPGQGQNTEAFF. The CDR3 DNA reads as TGCGCCAGCAGTTCGCCGGGACAGGGACAGAACACTGAAGCTTTCTTT.

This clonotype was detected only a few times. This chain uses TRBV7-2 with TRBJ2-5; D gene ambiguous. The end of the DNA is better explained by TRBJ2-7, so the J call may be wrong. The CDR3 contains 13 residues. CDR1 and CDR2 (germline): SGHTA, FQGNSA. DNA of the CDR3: TGTGCCAGCAGCTCCTCTTACGCTTACGAGCAGTACTTC. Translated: CASSSSYAYEQYF.

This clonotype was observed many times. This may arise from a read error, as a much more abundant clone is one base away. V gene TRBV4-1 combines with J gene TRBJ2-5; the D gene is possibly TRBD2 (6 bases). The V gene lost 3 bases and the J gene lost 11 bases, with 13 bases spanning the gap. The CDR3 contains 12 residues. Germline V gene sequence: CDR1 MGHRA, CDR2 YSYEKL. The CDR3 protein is CASSHGGDEQYF. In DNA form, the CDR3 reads TGCGCCAGCAGCCACGGAGGGGATGAGCAGTACTTC.

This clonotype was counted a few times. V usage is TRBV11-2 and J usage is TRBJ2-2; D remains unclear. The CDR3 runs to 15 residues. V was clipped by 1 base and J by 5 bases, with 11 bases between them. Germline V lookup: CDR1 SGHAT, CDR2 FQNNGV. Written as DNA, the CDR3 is TGTGCCAGCAGCTTAGGAATCCAACTAACCGGGGAGCTGTTTTTT. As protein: CASSLGIQLTGELFF.

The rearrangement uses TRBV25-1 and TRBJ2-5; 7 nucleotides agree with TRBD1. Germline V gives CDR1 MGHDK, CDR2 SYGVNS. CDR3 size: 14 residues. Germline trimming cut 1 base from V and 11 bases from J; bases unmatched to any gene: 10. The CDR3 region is CASSELGTVNEQYF. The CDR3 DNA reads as TGTGCCAGCAGTGAATTAGGGACAGTCAATGAGCAGTACTTC.

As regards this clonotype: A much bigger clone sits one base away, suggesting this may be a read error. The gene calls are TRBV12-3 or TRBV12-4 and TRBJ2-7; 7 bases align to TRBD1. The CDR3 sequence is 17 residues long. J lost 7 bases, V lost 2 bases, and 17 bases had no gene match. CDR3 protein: CASSLRGFGQVNNEQYF. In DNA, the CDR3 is TGTGCCAGCAGTTTAAGGGGCTTCGGACAGGTTAACAATGAGCAGTACTTC.

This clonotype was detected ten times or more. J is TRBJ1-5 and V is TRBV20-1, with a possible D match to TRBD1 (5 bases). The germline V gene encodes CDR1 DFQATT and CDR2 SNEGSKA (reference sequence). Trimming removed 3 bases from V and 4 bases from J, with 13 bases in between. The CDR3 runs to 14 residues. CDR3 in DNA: TGCAGTGCTAGTCTGGGACCCACTAATCAGCCCCAGCATTTT. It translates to CSASLGPTNQPQHF.

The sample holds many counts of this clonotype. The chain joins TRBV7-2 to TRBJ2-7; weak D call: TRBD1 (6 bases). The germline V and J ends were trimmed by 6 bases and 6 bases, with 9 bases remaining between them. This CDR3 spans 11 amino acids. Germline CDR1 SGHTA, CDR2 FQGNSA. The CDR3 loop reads CASSTGPEQYF. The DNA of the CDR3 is TGTGCCAGCAGTACAGGGCCCGAGCAGTACTTC. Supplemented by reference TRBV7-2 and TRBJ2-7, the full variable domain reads GAGVSQSPSNKVTEKGKDVELRCDPISGHTALYWYRQSLGQGLEFLIYFQGNSAPDKSGLPSDRFSAERTGGSVSTLTIQRTQQEDSAVYLCASSTGPEQYFGPGTRLTVT.

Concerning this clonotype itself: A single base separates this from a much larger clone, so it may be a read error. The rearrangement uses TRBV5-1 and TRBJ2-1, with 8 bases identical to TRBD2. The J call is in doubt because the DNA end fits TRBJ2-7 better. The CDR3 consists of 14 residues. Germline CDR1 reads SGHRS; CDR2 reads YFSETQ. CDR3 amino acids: CASSGGGNHNEQYF. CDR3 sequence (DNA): TGCGCCAGCAGCGGCGGGGGGAACCACAATGAGCAGTACTTC.

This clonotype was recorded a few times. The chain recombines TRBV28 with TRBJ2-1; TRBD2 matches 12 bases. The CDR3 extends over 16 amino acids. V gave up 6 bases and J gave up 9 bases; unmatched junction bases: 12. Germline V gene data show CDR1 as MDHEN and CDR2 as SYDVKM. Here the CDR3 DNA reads TGTGCCAGCAGACCAGGGGGACTAGCGGGTCGCAGTGAGCAGTTCTTC. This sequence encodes CASRPGGLAGRSEQFF.

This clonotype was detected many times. The CDR3 loop reads CASSKTSPSTDTQYF. The CDR3 DNA is TGTGCCAGCAGCAAAACTAGCCCGAGCACAGATACGCAGTATTTT. V and J are TRBV7-2 and TRBJ2-3, with D possibly TRBD2 on 6 matching bases. This CDR3 contains 15 residues. Trimming took 5 bases from V and 0 from J, leaving 12 bases between them. Per the germline V gene, CDR1 is SGHTA and CDR2 is FQGNSA.

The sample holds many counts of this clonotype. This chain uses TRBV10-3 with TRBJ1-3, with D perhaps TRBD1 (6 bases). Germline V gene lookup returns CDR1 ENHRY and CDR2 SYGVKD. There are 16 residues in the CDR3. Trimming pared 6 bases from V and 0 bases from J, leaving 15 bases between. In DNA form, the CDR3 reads TGTGCCATCAGGGGGGACGGGGGCGCCTCTGGAAACACCATATATTTT. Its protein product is CAIRGDGGASGNTIYF.